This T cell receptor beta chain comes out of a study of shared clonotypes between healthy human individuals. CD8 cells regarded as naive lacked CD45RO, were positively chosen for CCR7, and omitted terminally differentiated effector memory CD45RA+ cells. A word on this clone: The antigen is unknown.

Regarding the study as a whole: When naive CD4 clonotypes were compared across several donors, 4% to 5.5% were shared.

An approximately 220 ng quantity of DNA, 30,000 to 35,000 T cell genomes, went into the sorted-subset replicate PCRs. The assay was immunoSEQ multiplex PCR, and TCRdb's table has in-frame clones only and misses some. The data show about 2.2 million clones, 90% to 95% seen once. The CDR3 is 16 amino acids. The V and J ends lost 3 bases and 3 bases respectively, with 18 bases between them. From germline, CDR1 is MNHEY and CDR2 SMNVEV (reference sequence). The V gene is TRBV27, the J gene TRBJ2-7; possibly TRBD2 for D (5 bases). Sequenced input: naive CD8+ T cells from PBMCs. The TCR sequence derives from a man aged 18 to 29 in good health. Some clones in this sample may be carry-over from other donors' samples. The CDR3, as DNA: TGTGCCAGCAGTTTTGGTCCGGCTAGCAGCATCTACGAGCAGTACTTC. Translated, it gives CASSFGPASSIYEQYF.